This TCR beta chain was sequenced in a study of post-analysis software for immune sequencing data. Study as a whole: Relapsing-remitting, secondary progressive and progressive-relapsing multiple sclerosis courses were included. The study, taken as a whole, reports: Compared with controls, patients showed significantly lower normalized Chao1 diversity. Samples from one preparation batch, clustered by F measure, grouped strongly together. Among several TRBV segments more frequent in patients than controls were TRBV5-6, TRBV5-1 and TRBV20-1.

Points on this clonotype: Antigen: not known.

Carried by the TCR beta cDNA libraries were unique molecular identifiers. In TCRdb, the PCR reads were re-called with MiXCR into one record per CDR3 protein. The table lists a few hundred thousand distinct CDR3 sequences, about a third of them singletons. The CDR3 totals 17 residues. Germline values: CDR1 SQVTM, CDR2 ANQGSEA. V lost 7 bases and J lost 2; bases outside the gene matches: 16. The receptor's source is a girl under 18 with multiple sclerosis. This chain links TRBV29-1 with TRBJ2-5; 10 bases agree with TRBD1. Sequenced input: blood. The CDR3 nucleotides are TGCAGCGGTGCGTCCGGGACAGGGGATGCGAGTCAAGAGACCCAGTACTTC. This encodes CSGASGTGDASQETQYF.